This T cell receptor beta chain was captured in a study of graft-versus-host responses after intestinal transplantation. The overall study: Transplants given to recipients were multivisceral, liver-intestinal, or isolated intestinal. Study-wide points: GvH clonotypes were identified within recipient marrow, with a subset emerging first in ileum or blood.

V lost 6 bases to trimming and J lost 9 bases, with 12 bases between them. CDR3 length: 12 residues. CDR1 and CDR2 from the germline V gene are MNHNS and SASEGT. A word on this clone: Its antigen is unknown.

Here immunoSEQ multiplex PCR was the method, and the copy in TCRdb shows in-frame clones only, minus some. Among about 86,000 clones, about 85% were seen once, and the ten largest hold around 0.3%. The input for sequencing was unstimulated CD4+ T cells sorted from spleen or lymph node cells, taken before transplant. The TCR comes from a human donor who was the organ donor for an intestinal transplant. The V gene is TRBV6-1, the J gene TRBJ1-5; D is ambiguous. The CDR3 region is CASSFRGGPQHF. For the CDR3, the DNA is TGTGCCAGCAGCTTCCGGGGAGGGCCCCAGCATTTT.